The present entry profiles one T cell receptor (beta chain) with its context. The data originate from a study of T cell repertoires in cytomegalovirus infection. Each CDR3 protein gets one entry after TCRdb re-called the reads with MiXCR. Found here are about 310,000 distinct CDR3 sequences, 15% to 20% of them singletons; the top ten hold around 13%. Trimming cost V 5 bases and J 6 bases, with 16 bases left between them. The CDR3 runs 14 residues. Germline V gene lookup returns CDR1 MNHEY and CDR2 SMNVEV (reference sequence). The chain carries TRBV27 and TRBJ1-1, with a tentative D call TRBD1 (5 bases). The receptor comes from a human donor in good health (CMV status not recorded). Some clones in this sample may be carry-over from other donors' samples. Sequenced material: PBMCs. Here the CDR3 DNA reads TGTGCCAGCAGTCCCTGGGACGGAGGAGCTGAAGCTTTCTTT. Residues: CASSPWDGGAEAFF.